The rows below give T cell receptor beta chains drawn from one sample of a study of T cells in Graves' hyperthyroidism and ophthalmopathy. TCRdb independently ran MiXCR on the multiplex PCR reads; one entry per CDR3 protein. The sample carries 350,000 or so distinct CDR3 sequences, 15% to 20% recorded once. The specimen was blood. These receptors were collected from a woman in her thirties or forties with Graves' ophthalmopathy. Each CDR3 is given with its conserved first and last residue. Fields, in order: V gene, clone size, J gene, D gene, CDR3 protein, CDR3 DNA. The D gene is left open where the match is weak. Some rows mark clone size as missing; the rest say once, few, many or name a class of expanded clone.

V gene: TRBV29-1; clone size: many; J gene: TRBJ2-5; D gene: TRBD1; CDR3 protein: CSAGGRETQYF; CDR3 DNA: TGCAGCGCAGGGGGCCGGGAGACCCAGTACTTC
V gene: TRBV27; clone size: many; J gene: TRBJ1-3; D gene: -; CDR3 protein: CASSLYAGNTIYF; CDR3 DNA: TGTGCCAGCAGTTTATATGCTGGAAACACCATATATTTT
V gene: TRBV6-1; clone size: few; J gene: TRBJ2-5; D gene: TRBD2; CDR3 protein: CASSETSGRLGETQYF; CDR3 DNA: TGTGCCAGCAGTGAGACTAGCGGGAGATTGGGTGAGACCCAGTACTTC
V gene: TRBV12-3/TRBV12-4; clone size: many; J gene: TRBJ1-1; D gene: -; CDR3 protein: CASNNREDTGAFF; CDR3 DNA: TGTGCCAGCAACAACAGGGAGGACACTGGAGCTTTCTTT
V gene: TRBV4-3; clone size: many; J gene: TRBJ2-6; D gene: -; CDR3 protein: CASSPKSPGDSGANVLTF; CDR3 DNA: TGCGCCAGCAGCCCGAAATCCCCGGGGGACTCTGGGGCCAACGTCCTGACTTTC
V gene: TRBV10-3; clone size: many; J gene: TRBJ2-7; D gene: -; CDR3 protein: CAITPGRGGSEQYF; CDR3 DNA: TGTGCCATCACTCCCGGGAGAGGGGGATCCGAGCAGTACTTC
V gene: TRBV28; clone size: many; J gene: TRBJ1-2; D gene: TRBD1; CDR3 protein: CASRSDLGQGARGYTF; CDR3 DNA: TGTGCCAGCAGATCTGACCTGGGACAGGGGGCGCGAGGCTACACCTTC
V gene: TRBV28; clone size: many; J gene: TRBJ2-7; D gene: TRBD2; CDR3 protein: CASSKTGLADDYSYEQYF; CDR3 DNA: TGTGCCAGCAGCAAAACGGGACTAGCGGATGACTACTCCTACGAGCAGTACTTC
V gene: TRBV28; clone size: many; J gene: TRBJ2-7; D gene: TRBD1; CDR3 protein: CASSFSGGSYEQYF; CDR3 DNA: TGTGCCAGCAGTTTTTCAGGGGGCTCCTACGAGCAGTACTTC
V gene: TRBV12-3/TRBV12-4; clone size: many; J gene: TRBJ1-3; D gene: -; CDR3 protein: CASSGGGRAGNTIYF; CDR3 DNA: TGTGCCAGCAGCGGAGGAGGTCGTGCTGGAAACACCATATATTTT
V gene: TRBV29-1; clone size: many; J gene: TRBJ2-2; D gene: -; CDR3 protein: CSVVTLEVGTGELFF; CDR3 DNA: TGCAGCGTTGTTACTTTGGAGGTTGGCACCGGGGAGCTGTTTTTT
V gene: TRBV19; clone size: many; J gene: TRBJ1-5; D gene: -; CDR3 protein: CASSIHGSNQPQHF; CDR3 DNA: TGTGCCAGTAGTATCCACGGTAGCAATCAGCCCCAGCATTTT
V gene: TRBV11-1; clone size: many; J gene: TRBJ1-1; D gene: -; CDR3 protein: CASTLGDTNTEAFF; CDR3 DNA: TGTGCCAGCACCTTGGGGGATACGAACACTGAAGCTTTCTTT
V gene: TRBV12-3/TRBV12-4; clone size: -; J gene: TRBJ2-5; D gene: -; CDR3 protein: CASSSLVLGGETQYF; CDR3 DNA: TGTGCCAGCAGTTCACTTGTGTTGGGGGGAGAGACCCAGTACTTC
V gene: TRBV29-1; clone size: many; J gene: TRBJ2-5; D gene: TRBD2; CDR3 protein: CSVDSAASGTQYF; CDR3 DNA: TGCAGCGTTGACAGCGCCGCTAGCGGGACCCAGTACTTC
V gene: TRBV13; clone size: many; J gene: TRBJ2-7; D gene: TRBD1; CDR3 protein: CASSLEAGTGAYEQYF; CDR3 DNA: TGTGCCAGCAGCTTAGAGGCCGGGACAGGTGCCTACGAGCAGTACTTC
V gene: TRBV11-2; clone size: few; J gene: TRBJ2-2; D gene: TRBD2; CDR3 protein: CASSLVGGYTGELFF; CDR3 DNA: TGTGCCAGCAGCTTAGTCGGGGGGTACACCGGGGAGCTGTTTTTT
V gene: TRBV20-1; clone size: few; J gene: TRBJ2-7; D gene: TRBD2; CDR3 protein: CSARGLAVSYEQYF; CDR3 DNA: TGCAGTGCCCGCGGACTAGCGGTCTCCTACGAGCAGTACTTC
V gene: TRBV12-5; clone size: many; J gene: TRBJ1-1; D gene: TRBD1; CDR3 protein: CASGFSPGQGVMNTEAFF; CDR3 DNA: TGTGCTAGTGGTTTTAGTCCCGGACAGGGGGTTATGAACACTGAAGCTTTCTTT
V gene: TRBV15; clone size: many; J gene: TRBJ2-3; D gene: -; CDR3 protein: CATSGREGDSVPTDTQYF; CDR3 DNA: TGTGCCACCAGCGGCAGGGAGGGGGACAGCGTCCCCACAGATACGCAGTATTTT
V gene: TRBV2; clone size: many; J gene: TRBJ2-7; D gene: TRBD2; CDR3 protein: CASKVLAGGYEQYF; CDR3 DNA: TGTGCCAGCAAGGTTCTAGCGGGAGGCTACGAGCAGTACTTC
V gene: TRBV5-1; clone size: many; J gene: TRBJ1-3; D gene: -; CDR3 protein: CASSLDGLSGNTIYF; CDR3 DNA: TGCGCCAGCAGCTTGGACGGACTCTCTGGAAACACCATATATTTT
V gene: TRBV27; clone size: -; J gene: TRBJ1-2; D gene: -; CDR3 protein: CASRLGTSFYGYTF; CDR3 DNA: TGTGCCAGCAGATTAGGGACAAGCTTCTATGGCTACACCTTC
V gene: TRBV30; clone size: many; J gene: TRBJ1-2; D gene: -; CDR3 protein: CAWSVRTESGGYTF; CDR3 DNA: TGTGCCTGGAGTGTGAGGACCGAGAGCGGTGGCTACACCTTC
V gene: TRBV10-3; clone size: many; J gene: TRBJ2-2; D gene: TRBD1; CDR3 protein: CAITTGYTGELFF; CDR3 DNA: TGTGCCATAACGACAGGGTACACCGGGGAGCTGTTTTTT
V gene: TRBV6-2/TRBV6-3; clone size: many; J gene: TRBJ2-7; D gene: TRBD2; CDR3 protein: CASRLAGNYEQYF; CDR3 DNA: TGTGCCAGCCGACTAGCGGGGAACTACGAGCAGTACTTC
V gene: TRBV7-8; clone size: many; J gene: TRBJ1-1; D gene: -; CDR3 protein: CASSFSGQNTEAFF; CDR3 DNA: TGTGCCAGCAGCTTTTCGGGACAGAACACTGAAGCTTTCTTT
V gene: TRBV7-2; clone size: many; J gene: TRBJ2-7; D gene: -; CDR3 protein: CASSLAAELTYEQYF; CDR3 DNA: TGTGCCAGCAGCTTAGCGGCGGAACTGACCTACGAGCAGTACTTC
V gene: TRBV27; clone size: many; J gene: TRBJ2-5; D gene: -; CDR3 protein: CASSSMGKHQETQYF; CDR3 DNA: TGTGCCAGCAGTTCGATGGGCAAACACCAAGAGACCCAGTACTTC
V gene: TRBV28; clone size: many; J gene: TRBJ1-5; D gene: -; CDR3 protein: CASSAPRAGGPQHF; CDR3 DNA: TGTGCCAGCAGTGCTCCCCGAGCGGGGGGGCCCCAGCATTTT
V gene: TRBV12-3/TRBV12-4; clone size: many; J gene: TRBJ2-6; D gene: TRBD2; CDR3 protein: CASSLGGTGANVLTF; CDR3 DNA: TGTGCCAGCAGTCTCGGGGGGACTGGGGCCAACGTCCTGACTTTC
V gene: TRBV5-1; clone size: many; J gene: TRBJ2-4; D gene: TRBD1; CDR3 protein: CASSYRGNENIQYF; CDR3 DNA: TGCGCCAGCAGCTACAGGGGGAACGAGAACATTCAGTACTTC
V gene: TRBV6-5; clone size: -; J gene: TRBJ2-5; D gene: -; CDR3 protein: CASSYSRLVHGQETQYF; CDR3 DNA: TGTGCCAGCAGTTACTCGAGACTAGTTCATGGACAAGAGACCCAGTACTTC
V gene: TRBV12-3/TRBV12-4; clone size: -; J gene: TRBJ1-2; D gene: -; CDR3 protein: CASSLGRRMVSGYTF; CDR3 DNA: TGTGCCAGCAGTTTAGGGCGGCGTATGGTGTCTGGCTACACCTTC
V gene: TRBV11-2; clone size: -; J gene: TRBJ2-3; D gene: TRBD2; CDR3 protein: CASSLGSREGTDTQYF; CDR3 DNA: TGTGCCAGCAGCTTAGGATCCCGGGAGGGAACAGATACGCAGTATTTT
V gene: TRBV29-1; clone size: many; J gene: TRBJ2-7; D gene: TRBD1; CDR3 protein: CSVLGTGAYEQYF; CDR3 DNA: TGCAGCGTTCTAGGGACAGGGGCCTACGAGCAGTACTTC
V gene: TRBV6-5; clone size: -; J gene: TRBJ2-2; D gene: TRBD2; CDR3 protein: CASNTRLAENTGELFF; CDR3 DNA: TGTGCCAGCAATACTAGACTAGCAGAGAACACCGGGGAGCTGTTTTTT
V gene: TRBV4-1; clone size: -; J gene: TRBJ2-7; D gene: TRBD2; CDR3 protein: CASSHPMSTSGYEQYF; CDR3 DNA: TGCGCCAGCAGCCATCCCATGAGTACTAGCGGTTACGAGCAGTACTTC
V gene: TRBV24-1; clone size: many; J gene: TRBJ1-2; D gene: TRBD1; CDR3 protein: CATSDRGLGYTF; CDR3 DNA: TGTGCCACCAGCGACAGGGGGCTCGGCTACACCTTC
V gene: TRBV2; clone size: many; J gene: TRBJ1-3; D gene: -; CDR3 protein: CASRVGSSGNTIYF; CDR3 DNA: TGTGCCAGCAGGGTAGGGTCCTCTGGAAACACCATATATTTT
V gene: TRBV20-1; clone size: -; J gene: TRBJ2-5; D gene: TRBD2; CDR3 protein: CSAAGLAGGYQETQYF; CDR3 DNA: TGCAGTGCTGCGGGACTAGCGGGAGGGTACCAAGAGACCCAGTACTTC
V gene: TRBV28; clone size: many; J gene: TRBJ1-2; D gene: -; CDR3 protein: CASKTGYGYTF; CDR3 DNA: TGTGCCAGCAAGACAGGTTATGGCTACACCTTC
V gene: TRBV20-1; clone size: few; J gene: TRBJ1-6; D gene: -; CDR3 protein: CSARESLTYNSPLHF; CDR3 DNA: TGCAGTGCCAGGGAAAGCCTGACTTATAATTCACCCCTCCACTTT
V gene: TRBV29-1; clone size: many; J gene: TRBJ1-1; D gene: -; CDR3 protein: CSVALGRNTEAFF; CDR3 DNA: TGCAGCGTCGCACTTGGACGGAACACTGAAGCTTTCTTT
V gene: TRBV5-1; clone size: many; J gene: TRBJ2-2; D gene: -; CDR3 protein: CASSRARQGGTGELFF; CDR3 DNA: TGCGCCAGCAGCCGCGCGAGACAGGGAGGCACCGGGGAGCTGTTTTTT
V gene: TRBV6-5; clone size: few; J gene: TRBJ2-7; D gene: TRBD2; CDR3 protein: CASTFRAGDSDEQYF; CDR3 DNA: TGTGCCAGCACGTTTAGAGCGGGAGATTCGGACGAGCAGTACTTC
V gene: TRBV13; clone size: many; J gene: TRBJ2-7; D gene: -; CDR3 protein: CASSSGARYEQYF; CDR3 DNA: TGTGCCAGCAGTTCCGGGGCTCGCTACGAGCAGTACTTC
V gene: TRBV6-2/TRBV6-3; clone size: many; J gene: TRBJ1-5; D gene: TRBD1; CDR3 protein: CASTPRGQGLSQPQHF; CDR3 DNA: TGTGCCAGCACCCCGAGGGGACAGGGTTTATCCCAGCCCCAGCATTTT
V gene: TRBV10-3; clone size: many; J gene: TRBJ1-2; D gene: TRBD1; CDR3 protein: CAISEATGGYGYTF; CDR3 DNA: TGTGCCATCAGTGAGGCGACAGGGGGATATGGCTACACCTTC
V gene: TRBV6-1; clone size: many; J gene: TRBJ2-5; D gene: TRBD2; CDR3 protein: CASSALAGVRETQYF; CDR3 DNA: TGTGCCAGCAGTGCCCTAGCGGGAGTGCGTGAGACCCAGTACTTC
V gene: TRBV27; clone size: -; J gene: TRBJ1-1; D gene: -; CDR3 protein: CASRRVPEASF; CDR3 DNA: TGTGCCAGCCGTAGGGTCCCTGAGGCTTCCTTT
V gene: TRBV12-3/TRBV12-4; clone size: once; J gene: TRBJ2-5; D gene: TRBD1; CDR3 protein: CASSPGQGAIETQYF; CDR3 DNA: TGTGCCAGCAGCCCCGGACAGGGGGCTATAGAGACCCAGTACTTC
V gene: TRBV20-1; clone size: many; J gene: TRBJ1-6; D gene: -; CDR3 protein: CSGEKGNLDSPLHF; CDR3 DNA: TGCAGTGGGGAAAAGGGGAATCTTGATTCACCCCTCCACTTT
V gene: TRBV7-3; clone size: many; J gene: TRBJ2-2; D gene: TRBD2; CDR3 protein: CASSSLGGVTGELFF; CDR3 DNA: TGTGCCAGCAGCTCCTTGGGAGGGGTGACCGGGGAGCTGTTTTTT